A single sample gave rise to the 5 T cell receptor beta chains below, sequenced in a study of T cell responses to AZD1222 COVID-19 vaccine. Sequencing used immunoSEQ multiplex PCR; TCRdb keeps in-frame clones, though not all of them. Of roughly 150,000 clones in the sample, under 95% were seen once. The sample was peripheral blood, taken on day 0 of AZD1222 vaccination. The receptor set was obtained from an adult in good health.

The gene calls are TRBV6-5 and TRBJ1-1, with no clear D. V lost 6 bases and J lost 2, with 10 bases in between. CDR1 and CDR2 (germline): MNHEY, SVGAGI. This CDR3 is 13 amino acids long. The CDR3 DNA reads as TGTGCCAGCAGAGATCGGCCAAACACTGAAGCTTTCTTT. This translates into CASRDRPNTEAFF.

The rearrangement links TRBV5-6 to TRBJ2-7; D not resolved. This CDR3 is 14 amino acids long. Per the germline V gene, CDR1 is SGHDT and CDR2 is YYEEEE. V gave up 4 bases and J gave up 2 bases, with 13 bases separating them. This chain's CDR3 is CASSPAGSPYEQYF. The CDR3 DNA follows: TGTGCCAGCAGCCCCGCCGGCAGTCCCTACGAGCAGTACTTC.

The V call is TRBV14, the J call TRBJ2-7; D is uncertain. CDR3 length equals 14 residues. The V gene's germline CDR1 is SGHDN and CDR2 FVKESK. Trimming cost V 2 bases and J 4 bases, with 12 bases left between them. CDR3 DNA: TGTGCCAGCAGCCAAACGACTCCACCTTACGAGCAGTACTTC. This codes for CASSQTTPPYEQYF.

This chain uses TRBV5-8 with TRBJ2-2; D gene unclear. V shed 3 bases and J shed 6 bases, with 6 bases lying between them. Germline CDR1 reads SGHTS; CDR2 reads YDEGEE. The CDR3 has 12 residues. Here the CDR3 DNA reads TGTGCCAGCAGCTGGGTTGCCGGGGAGCTGTTTTTT. Translation: CASSWVAGELFF. The full variable domain, with the rest looked up from reference TRBV5-8 and TRBJ2-2, is EAGVTQSPTHLIKTRGQQATLRCSPISGHTSVYWYQQALGLGLQFLLWYDEGEERNRGNFPPRFSGRQFPNYSSELNVNALELEDSALYLCASSWVAGELFFGEGSRLTVL.

This clone was seen only once. The chain has TRBV28 and TRBJ2-1, with D possibly being TRBD2 (5 bases). The CDR3 runs to 15 residues. Germline CDR1 MDHEN, CDR2 SYDVKM. V shed 1 base and J shed 3 bases, with 10 bases lying between them. CDR3 loop: CASSLSRSGYNEQFF. Written as DNA, the CDR3 is TGTGCCAGCAGTTTATCCCGGAGCGGCTACAATGAGCAGTTCTTC.